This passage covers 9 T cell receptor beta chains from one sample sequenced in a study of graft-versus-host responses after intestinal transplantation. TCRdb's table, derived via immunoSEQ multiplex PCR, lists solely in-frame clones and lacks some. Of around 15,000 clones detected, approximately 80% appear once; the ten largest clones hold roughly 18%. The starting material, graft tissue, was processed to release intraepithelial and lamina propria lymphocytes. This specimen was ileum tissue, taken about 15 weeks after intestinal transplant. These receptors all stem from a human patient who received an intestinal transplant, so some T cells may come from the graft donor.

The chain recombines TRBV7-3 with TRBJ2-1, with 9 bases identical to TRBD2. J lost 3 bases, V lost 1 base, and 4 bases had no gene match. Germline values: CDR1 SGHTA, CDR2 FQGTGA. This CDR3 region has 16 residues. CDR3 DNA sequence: TGTGCCAGCAGCTTAATTGGGACTAGCTTCTACAATGAGCAGTTCTTC. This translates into CASSLIGTSFYNEQFF. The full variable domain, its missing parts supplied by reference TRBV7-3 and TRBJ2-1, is GAGVSQTPSNKVTEKGKYVELRCDPISGHTALYWYRQSLGQGPEFLIYFQGTGAADDSGLPNDRFFAVRPEGSVSTLKIQRTERGDSAVYLCASSLIGTSFYNEQFFGPGTRLTVL.

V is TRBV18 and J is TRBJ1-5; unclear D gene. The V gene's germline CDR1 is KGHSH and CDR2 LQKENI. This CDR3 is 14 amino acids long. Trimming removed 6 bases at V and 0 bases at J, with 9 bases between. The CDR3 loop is CASSDVHSNQPQHF. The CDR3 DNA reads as TGTGCCAGCTCGGACGTCCATAGCAATCAGCCCCAGCATTTT.

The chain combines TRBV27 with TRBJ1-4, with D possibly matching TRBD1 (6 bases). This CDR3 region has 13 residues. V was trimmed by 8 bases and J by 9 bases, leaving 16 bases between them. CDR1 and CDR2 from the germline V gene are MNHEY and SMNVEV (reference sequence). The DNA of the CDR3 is TGTGCCAGCTACGGGGGCGCGAAAAAAAAACTGTTTTTT. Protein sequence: CASYGGAKKKLFF.

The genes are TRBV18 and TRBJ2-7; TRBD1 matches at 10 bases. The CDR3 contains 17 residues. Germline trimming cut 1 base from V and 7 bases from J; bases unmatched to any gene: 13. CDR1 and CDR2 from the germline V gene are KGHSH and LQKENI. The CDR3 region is CASSPRNHPGTGEEQYF. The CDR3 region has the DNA TGTGCCAGCTCACCACGCAACCACCCTGGGACAGGGGAGGAGCAGTACTTC. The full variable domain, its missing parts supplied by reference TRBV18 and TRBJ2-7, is NAGVMQNPRHLVRRRGQEARLRCSPMKGHSHVYWYRQLPEEGLKFMVYLQKENIIDESGMPKERFSAEFPKEGPSILRIQQVVRGDSAAYFCASSPRNHPGTGEEQYFGPGTRLTVT.

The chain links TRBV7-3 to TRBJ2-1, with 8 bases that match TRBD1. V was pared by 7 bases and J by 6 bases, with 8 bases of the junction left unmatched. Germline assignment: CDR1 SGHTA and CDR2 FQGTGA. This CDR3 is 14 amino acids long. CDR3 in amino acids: CASNSRDRPNEQFF. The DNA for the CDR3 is TGTGCCAGCAACTCCAGGGACAGGCCCAATGAGCAGTTCTTC.

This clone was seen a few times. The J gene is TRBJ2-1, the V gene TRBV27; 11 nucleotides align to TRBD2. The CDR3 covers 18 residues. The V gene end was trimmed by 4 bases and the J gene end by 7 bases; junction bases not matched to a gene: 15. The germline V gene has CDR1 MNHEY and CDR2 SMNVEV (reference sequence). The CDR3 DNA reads TGTGCCAGCAGTTCTGGGACTAGCGGACCTACTTGGTGGAATGAGCAGTTCTTC. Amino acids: CASSSGTSGPTWWNEQFF.

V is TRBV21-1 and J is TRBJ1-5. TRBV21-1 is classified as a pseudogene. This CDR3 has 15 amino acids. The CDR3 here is CASSPEGTHNQPQHF. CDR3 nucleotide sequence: TGTGCCAGCAGTCCCGAAGGCACCCACAATCAGCCCCAGCATTTT.

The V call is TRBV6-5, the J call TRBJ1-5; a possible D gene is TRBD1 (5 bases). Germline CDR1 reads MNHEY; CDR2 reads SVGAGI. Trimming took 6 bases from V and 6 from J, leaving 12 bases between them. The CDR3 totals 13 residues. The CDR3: CASRGGGVQPQHF. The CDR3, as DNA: TGTGCCAGCAGGGGAGGAGGGGTTCAGCCCCAGCATTTT.

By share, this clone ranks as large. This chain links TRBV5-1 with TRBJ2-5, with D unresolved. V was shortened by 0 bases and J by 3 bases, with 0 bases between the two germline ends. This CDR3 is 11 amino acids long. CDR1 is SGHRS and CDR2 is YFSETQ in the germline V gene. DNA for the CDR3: TGCGCCAGCAGCTTGGAAGAGACCCAGTACTTC. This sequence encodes CASSLEETQYF.